The rows below give T cell receptor beta chains drawn from one sample of a study of cytomegalovirus exposure and HLA in healthy donors. Sequenced by immunoSEQ multiplex PCR; TCRdb stores in-frame clones only, minus some. The sample includes under 150,000 clones, approximately 67% of them seen just once. Source material: PBMCs. These receptors were collected from a man aged 18 to 29 in good health and CMV-seropositive. CDR3s include the opening cysteine and the closing phenylalanine or tryptophan. A D gene is named only where the DNA matches it firmly. Size is stated for part of the rows, as once, few or many counts, or as a class when the clone is expanded.

v_call: TRBV11-3; clone_size: -; d_call: TRBD1; j_call: TRBJ2-2; cdr3_aa: CASKFRTGGISTGELFF; cdr3_nt: TGTGCCAGCAAATTCCGGACAGGGGGCATAAGCACCGGGGAGCTGTTTTTT
v_call: TRBV7-7; clone_size: -; d_call: TRBD2; j_call: TRBJ2-5; cdr3_aa: CASSLWAGGPETQYF; cdr3_nt: TGTGCCAGCAGCTTATGGGCGGGGGGGCCGGAGACCCAGTACTTC
v_call: TRBV7-9; clone_size: -; d_call: -; j_call: TRBJ1-4; cdr3_aa: CASSYRLANEKLFF; cdr3_nt: TGTGCCAGCAGCTACAGGCTCGCTAATGAAAAACTGTTTTTT
v_call: TRBV6-5; clone_size: few; d_call: -; j_call: TRBJ2-7; cdr3_aa: CATRQVNAYF; cdr3_nt: TGTGCCACCCGACAGGTGAATGCGTACTTC
v_call: TRBV5-6; clone_size: few; d_call: -; j_call: TRBJ2-1; cdr3_aa: CASSFDLSSGGNEQFF; cdr3_nt: TGTGCCAGCAGCTTCGACCTCTCGTCCGGGGGCAATGAGCAGTTCTTC
v_call: TRBV6-6; clone_size: -; d_call: TRBD1; j_call: TRBJ1-1; cdr3_aa: CASSGTGPEAFF; cdr3_nt: TGTGCCAGCAGTGGGACAGGCCCTGAAGCTTTCTTT
v_call: TRBV28; clone_size: -; d_call: -; j_call: TRBJ1-2; cdr3_aa: CASSTRGQKYGYTF; cdr3_nt: TGTGCCAGCAGTACCCGAGGACAGAAATATGGCTACACCTTC
v_call: TRBV9; clone_size: few; d_call: -; j_call: TRBJ2-5; cdr3_aa: CASSVGGQGETQYF; cdr3_nt: TGTGCCAGCAGCGTAGGTGGGCAGGGGGAGACCCAGTACTTC
v_call: TRBV5-4; clone_size: -; d_call: TRBD1; j_call: TRBJ1-2; cdr3_aa: CASSYKPDRGHGYTF; cdr3_nt: TGTGCCAGCAGCTATAAACCGGACAGGGGGCATGGCTACACCTTC
v_call: TRBV2; clone_size: -; d_call: TRBD1; j_call: TRBJ2-1; cdr3_aa: CASSQNRGSSYNEQFF; cdr3_nt: TGTGCCAGCAGTCAGAACAGGGGGAGCTCCTACAATGAGCAGTTCTTC
v_call: TRBV15; clone_size: -; d_call: -; j_call: TRBJ2-3; cdr3_aa: CATSRGRDTQYF; cdr3_nt: TGTGCCACCAGCAGAGGTCGGGATACGCAGTATTTT
v_call: TRBV5-1; clone_size: -; d_call: TRBD1; j_call: TRBJ1-2; cdr3_aa: CASSRDRGRQYGGYTF; cdr3_nt: TGCGCCAGCAGCCGGGACAGGGGGCGACAATATGGTGGCTACACCTTC
v_call: TRBV2; clone_size: -; d_call: -; j_call: TRBJ2-1; cdr3_aa: CASSANRDNEQFF; cdr3_nt: TGTGCCAGCAGTGCTAACAGGGACAATGAGCAGTTCTTC
v_call: TRBV7-2; clone_size: few; d_call: -; j_call: TRBJ2-3; cdr3_aa: CASSLGIITDTQYF; cdr3_nt: TGTGCCAGCAGCTTGGGCATAATCACAGATACGCAGTATTTT
v_call: TRBV15; clone_size: -; d_call: TRBD1; j_call: TRBJ2-2; cdr3_aa: CATRLSGTVNTGELFF; cdr3_nt: TGTGCCACCCGTCTTTCCGGGACAGTGAACACCGGGGAACTGTTTTTT
v_call: TRBV4-1; clone_size: -; d_call: -; j_call: TRBJ1-2; cdr3_aa: CASSLEGPDYGYTF; cdr3_nt: TGCGCCAGCAGCCTGGAGGGCCCGGACTATGGCTACACCTTC
v_call: TRBV5-6; clone_size: -; d_call: -; j_call: TRBJ2-5; cdr3_aa: CASSLPSVGETQYF; cdr3_nt: TGTGCCAGCAGCCTACCTAGCGTTGGGGAGACCCAGTACTTC
v_call: TRBV5-4; clone_size: -; d_call: TRBD2; j_call: TRBJ2-5; cdr3_aa: CASSLLLAGAGETQYF; cdr3_nt: TGTGCCAGCAGCTTGCTGCTAGCGGGGGCAGGAGAGACCCAGTACTTC
v_call: TRBV6-5; clone_size: few; d_call: TRBD1; j_call: TRBJ1-1; cdr3_aa: CASSYGDRLNTEAFF; cdr3_nt: TGTGCCAGCAGTTACGGGGACAGGCTGAACACTGAAGCTTTCTTT
v_call: TRBV28; clone_size: -; d_call: TRBD1; j_call: TRBJ2-7; cdr3_aa: CASSFPRDRGPYEQYF; cdr3_nt: TGTGCCAGCAGTTTTCCCCGGGACAGGGGCCCCTACGAGCAGTACTTC
v_call: TRBV5-5; clone_size: -; d_call: -; j_call: TRBJ1-3; cdr3_aa: CASSLAWGDTIYF; cdr3_nt: TGTGCCAGCAGCTTGGCTTGGGGAGACACCATATATTTT